The entry below describes one T cell receptor beta chain. Its antigen is as yet unknown. The method was immunoSEQ multiplex PCR; TCRdb's version includes in-frame clones alone and lacks a portion of them. The sample records 15,000 to 20,000 clones, roughly nine tenths being singletons. This sample was included in a study of T cell clones after liver transplantation. Study-level background: Samples came from ITN030ST, which attempted immunosuppression withdrawal within 2 years of liver transplantation. Subjects received no induction therapy and standard immunosuppression until randomization at 12-24 months post-transplant. Study results and limitations: A larger donor-reactive than third-party decline suggested partial antigen-specific deletion.

The V gene's germline CDR1 is MNHEY and CDR2 SMNVEV (reference sequence). V shed 2 bases and J 2 bases; nucleotides not matched to a gene: 7. The CDR3 sequence is 17 residues long. Sorting of unstimulated PBMCs yielded separate CD3+CD4+ and CD3+CD8+ fractions. The sequence was collected from a human patient who received a liver transplant. Some T cells may have originated in the graft donor. The input for sequencing was CD8+ T cells from blood, taken about 46 months after liver transplant. The chain is built from TRBV27 and TRBJ1-1; 11 nucleotides match TRBD1. The CDR3 sequence is CASSLVGQGGRNTEAFF. The CDR3, as DNA: TGTGCCAGCAGTTTAGTGGGACAGGGGGGAAGAAACACTGAAGCTTTCTTT.